These 14 T cell receptor beta chains share one sample of origin, sequenced in a study of cytomegalovirus exposure and HLA in healthy donors. The PCR had 60 Vbeta and 13 Jbeta primers. The table came from immunoSEQ multiplex PCR; TCRdb's copy has only in-frame clones and leaves some out. In the table there are some 180,000 clones, about 90% of which are singletons. The source material was PBMCs. The receptor source for this set is a girl in the first two years of life in good health and CMV-seronegative.

The rearrangement uses TRBV4-1 and TRBJ2-7; 7 nucleotides agree with TRBD2. CDR3 length: 15 amino acids. Germline CDR1 and CDR2: MGHRA and YSYEKL. V was clipped by 5 bases and J by 0 bases; unmatched bases: 7. Here the CDR3 reads CASSRSGASSYEQYF. CDR3 bases: TGCGCCAGCAGCAGGAGCGGGGCTAGCTCCTACGAGCAGTACTTC.

The chain combines TRBV15 with TRBJ2-7; D call uncertain. V was clipped by 3 bases and J by 1 base, with 10 bases between them. The CDR3 is made up of 14 amino acids. Germline CDR1 LNHNV, CDR2 YYDKDF (reference sequence). This CDR3 is CATSSLYDSYEQYF. CDR3 bases: TGTGCCACCAGCAGCCTATATGATTCCTACGAGCAGTACTTC. The full variable domain, completed using reference TRBV15 and TRBJ2-7, is DAMVIQNPRYQVTQFGKPVTLSCSQTLNHNVMYWYQQKSSQAPKLLFHYYDKDFNNEADTPDNFQSRRPNTSFCFLDIRSPGLGDTAMYLCATSSLYDSYEQYFGPGTRLTVT.

The V and J genes are TRBV7-9 and TRBJ1-2; D ambiguous. Trimming took off 2 bases at V and 8 bases at J, with 12 bases between the two ends. Germline V gene lookup returns CDR1 SEHNR and CDR2 FQNEAQ (reference sequence). The CDR3 is 13 amino acids. The CDR3 protein is CASSLRNSEGYTF. CDR3 sequence (DNA): TGTGCCAGCAGCTTAAGAAATAGTGAGGGCTACACCTTC.

CDR3 bases: TGTGCCTGGAGTTCCGGGGAGTCCTACGAGCAGTACTTC. Translating it yields CAWSSGESYEQYF. The chain recombines TRBV30 with TRBJ2-7; D perhaps matches TRBD2 (5 bases). CDR3 length: 13 residues. V was clipped by 2 bases and J by 1 base, with 9 bases between them. CDR1 is GTSNPN, CDR2 SVGIG, per germline (reference sequence).

This chain joins TRBV5-5 and TRBJ2-1, with TRBD2 matching 8 bases. The CDR3 length is 17 residues. V lost 0 bases, J lost 11 bases, and 16 bases stayed unmatched. Germline values: CDR1 SGHKS, CDR2 YYEKEE (reference sequence). CDR3 nucleotide sequence: TGTGCCAGCAGCTTGGCCGGACTAGCTGGGAGATTTGACCAGCAGTTCTTC. It translates to CASSLAGLAGRFDQQFF.

This sequence joins TRBV7-9 and TRBJ2-1, with 13 bases fitting TRBD2. Looked up from germline, CDR1 is SEHNR and CDR2 is FQNEAQ (reference sequence). This CDR3 is 14 amino acids long. V was pared by 5 bases and J by 15 bases, with 10 bases of the junction left unmatched. The DNA of the CDR3 is TGTGCCAGCAGCGTCACTAGCGGGGGGGCTGGTCCGTTCTTC. This translates into CASSVTSGGAGPFF.

The chain links TRBV4-1 to TRBJ1-5; D not resolved. V dropped 3 bases and J dropped 11 bases, with 14 bases sitting between them. Per the germline V gene, CDR1 is MGHRA and CDR2 is YSYEKL. The CDR3 is made up of 13 amino acids. The CDR3 here is CASSQGVDTAQHF. The CDR3 DNA is TGCGCCAGCAGCCAGGGTGTAGATACAGCCCAGCATTTT.

The CDR3 DNA reads as TGTGCCAGCACAGTATCAGGGTTGGGGGCCTACGAGCAGTACTTC. Residues: CASTVSGLGAYEQYF. The gene calls are TRBV11-2 and TRBJ2-5; either TRBD1 or TRBD2 may supply D (5 bases each). The J call may be incorrect, as the DNA end agrees better with TRBJ2-7. The CDR3 is 15 residues long. CDR1 and CDR2 from the germline V gene are SGHAT and FQNNGV.

The chain has TRBV4-2 and TRBJ2-4, with TRBD1 as a possible D gene (6 bases). This CDR3 spans 15 amino acids. V lost 4 bases, J lost 3 bases, and 13 bases lay in between. Germline-derived CDR1 and CDR2 are LGHNA and YNFKEQ. The CDR3 here is CASSPGDASKNIQYF. The CDR3, as DNA: TGTGCCAGCAGCCCAGGGGATGCGAGCAAAAACATTCAGTACTTC.

This rearrangement joins TRBV19 to TRBJ2-3; D unresolved. V shed 5 bases and J shed 6 bases, with 9 bases lying between them. Germline CDR1 is LNHDA and CDR2 is SQIVND (reference sequence). The CDR3 is 12 amino acids. CDR3 in amino acids: CASSSPSDTQYF. In DNA, the CDR3 is TGTGCCAGTAGTTCCCCGTCGGATACGCAGTATTTT. The full variable domain, completed using reference TRBV19 and TRBJ2-3, is DGGITQSPKYLFRKEGQNVTLSCEQNLNHDAMYWYRQDPGQGLRLIYYSQIVNDFQKGDIAEGYSVSREKKESFPLTVTSAQKNPTAFYLCASSSPSDTQYFGPGTRLTVL.

The gene calls are TRBV6-4 and TRBJ2-2, with D tentatively TRBD2 (6 bases). This CDR3 contains 15 residues. Trimming removed 0 bases from V and 5 bases from J, with 10 bases in between. CDR1 is MRHNA, CDR2 SNTAGT, per germline. The CDR3 DNA follows: TGTGCCAGCAGTGACTCCGGGACTCAAACCGGGGAGCTGTTTTTT. The encoded protein is CASSDSGTQTGELFF.

This clone appeared once. The chain is built from TRBV5-8 and TRBJ2-7, with TRBD1 matching over 10 bases. The CDR3 is 17 amino acids. From germline, CDR1 is SGHTS and CDR2 YDEGEE. V shed 2 bases, J shed 6 bases, and the junction held 14 bases outside the gene matches. CDR3 region: CASSFTLPGTGDFEQYF. CDR3 in DNA: TGTGCCAGCAGCTTCACCTTACCCGGGACAGGGGATTTCGAGCAGTACTTC.

The chain has TRBV7-3 and TRBJ1-2; perhaps TRBD1 as D (5 bases). Trimming pared 1 base from V and 8 bases from J, leaving 11 bases between. Germline CDR1 SGHTA, CDR2 FQGTGA. The CDR3 is 13 residues long. The CDR3 DNA sequence: TGTGCCAGCAGCTTAAGGTCGGGGGAGGGCTACACCTTC. As protein: CASSLRSGEGYTF.

A single count supports this clone. The chain couples TRBV19 to TRBJ1-2; weak D call: TRBD1 (5 bases). The CDR3 extends over 15 amino acids. V lost 3 bases, J lost 4 bases, and 15 bases lay in between. Germline values: CDR1 LNHDA, CDR2 SQIVND (reference sequence). In DNA form, the CDR3 reads TGTGCCAGTAGTATCCCCCCCGGGGGATTCTATGGCTACACCTTC. It translates to CASSIPPGGFYGYTF.